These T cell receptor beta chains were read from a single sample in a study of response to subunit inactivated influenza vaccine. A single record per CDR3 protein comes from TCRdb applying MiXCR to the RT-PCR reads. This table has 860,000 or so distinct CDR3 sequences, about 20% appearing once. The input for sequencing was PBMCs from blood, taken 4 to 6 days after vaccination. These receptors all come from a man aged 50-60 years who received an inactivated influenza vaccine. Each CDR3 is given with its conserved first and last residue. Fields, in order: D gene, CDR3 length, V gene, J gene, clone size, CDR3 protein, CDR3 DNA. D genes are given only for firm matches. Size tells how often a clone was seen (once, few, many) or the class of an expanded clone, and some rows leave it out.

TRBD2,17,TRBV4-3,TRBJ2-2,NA,CASSQDRSSGRTGELFF,TGCGCCAGCAGCCAAGATCGATCTAGCGGGAGGACCGGGGAGCTGTTTTTT
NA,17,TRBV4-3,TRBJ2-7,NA,CASSQDYPRGPTYEQYF,TGCGCCAGCAGCCAAGATTATCCACGGGGGCCGACCTACGAGCAGTACTTC
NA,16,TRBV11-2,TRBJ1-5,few,CASSLDLGGRNQPQHF,TGTGCCAGCAGCTTAGATCTTGGGGGACGCAATCAGCCCCAGCATTTT
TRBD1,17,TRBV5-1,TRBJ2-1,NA,CASSTRQGVGFYNEQFF,TGCGCCAGCAGCACGCGACAGGGGGTGGGGTTCTACAATGAGCAGTTCTTC
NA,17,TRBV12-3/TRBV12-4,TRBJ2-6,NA,CASSLAGLLSGANVLTF,TGTGCCAGCAGTTTAGCAGGGCTTCTCTCTGGGGCCAACGTCCTGACTTTC
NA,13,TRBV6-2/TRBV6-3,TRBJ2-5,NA,CASRRAHQETQYF,TGTGCCAGCAGGAGAGCCCACCAAGAGACCCAGTACTTC
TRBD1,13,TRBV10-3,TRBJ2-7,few,CAISGTGDYEQYF,TGTGCCATCAGTGGGACAGGGGATTACGAGCAGTACTTC
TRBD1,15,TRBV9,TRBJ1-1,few,CASSVDGQGAGEAFF,TGTGCCAGCAGCGTAGATGGACAGGGGGCTGGTGAAGCTTTCTTT
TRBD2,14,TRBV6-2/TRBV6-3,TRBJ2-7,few,CASTRGTSRYEQYF,TGTGCCAGCACCCGAGGGACTAGCAGGTACGAGCAGTACTTC
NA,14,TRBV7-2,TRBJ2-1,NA,CASSLAGGWNEQFF,TGTGCCAGCAGCTTAGCGGGAGGCTGGAATGAGCAGTTCTTC
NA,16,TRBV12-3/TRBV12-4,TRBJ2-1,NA,CASSSRGHTKGNEQFF,TGTGCCAGCAGTTCCCGTGGGCACACTAAGGGCAATGAGCAGTTCTTC
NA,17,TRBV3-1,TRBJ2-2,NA,CASSQDPTFPSSGELFF,TGTGCCAGCAGCCAAGATCCGACCTTTCCCTCATCCGGGGAGCTGTTTTTT
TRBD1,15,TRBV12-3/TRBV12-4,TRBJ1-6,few,CASSRTGMSNSPLHF,TGTGCCAGCAGTCGGACAGGGATGAGTAATTCACCCCTCCACTTT
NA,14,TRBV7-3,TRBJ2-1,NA,CASSPGGGPNEQFF,TGTGCCAGCAGCCCCGGTGGGGGTCCCAATGAGCAGTTCTTC
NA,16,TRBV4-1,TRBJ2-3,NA,CASSQDWGGGTDTQYF,TGCGCCAGCAGCCAAGATTGGGGCGGGGGCACAGATACGCAGTATTTT
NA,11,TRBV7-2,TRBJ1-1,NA,CASSLGGKAFF,TGTGCCAGCAGCTTAGGGGGGAAGGCTTTCTTT
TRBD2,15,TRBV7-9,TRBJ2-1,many,CASRRTSGNINEQFF,TGTGCCAGCAGGCGGACTAGCGGGAACATCAATGAGCAGTTCTTC
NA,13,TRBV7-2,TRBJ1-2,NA,CASSSTGFGSYTF,TGTGCCAGCAGCTCTACAGGGTTCGGTAGCTACACCTTC
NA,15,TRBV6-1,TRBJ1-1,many,CASSGGNHLNTEAFF,TGTGCCAGCAGTGGAGGCAATCACTTGAACACTGAAGCTTTCTTT
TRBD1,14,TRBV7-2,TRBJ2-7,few,CASSSADRVYEQYF,TGTGCCAGCAGCTCAGCGGACAGGGTCTACGAGCAGTACTTC
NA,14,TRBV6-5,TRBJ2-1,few,CASSSEDGVNEQFF,TGTGCCAGCAGTTCCGAGGACGGCGTCAATGAGCAGTTCTTC
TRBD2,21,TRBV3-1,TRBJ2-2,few,CASSQACPGGTSGRLTGELFF,TGTGCCAGCAGCCAAGCTTGCCCAGGAGGGACTAGCGGGAGGCTCACCGGGGAGCTGTTTTTT
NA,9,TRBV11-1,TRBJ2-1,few,CASGGPQFF,TGTGCCAGCGGGGGACCACAGTTCTTC
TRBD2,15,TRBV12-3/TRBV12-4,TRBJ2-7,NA,CASSSLAPGSYEQYF,TGTGCCAGCAGTTCACTAGCGCCAGGGTCCTACGAGCAGTACTTC
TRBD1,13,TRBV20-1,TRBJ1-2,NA,CSAALQGDIGYTF,TGCAGTGCGGCCTTACAGGGGGACATTGGCTACACCTTC
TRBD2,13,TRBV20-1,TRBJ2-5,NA,CSALAGARETQYF,TGCAGTGCTCTAGCGGGAGCACGGGAGACCCAGTACTTC
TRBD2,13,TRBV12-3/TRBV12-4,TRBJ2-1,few,CARAGTSDNEQFF,TGTGCCAGAGCCGGGACTAGCGACAATGAGCAGTTCTTC
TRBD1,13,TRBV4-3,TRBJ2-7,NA,CASSPGTGDEQYF,TGCGCCAGCAGCCCGGGGACAGGGGACGAGCAGTACTTC
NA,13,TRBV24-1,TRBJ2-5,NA,CATSGWQGETQYF,TGTGCCACCAGCGGATGGCAGGGTGAGACCCAGTACTTC
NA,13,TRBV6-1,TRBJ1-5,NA,CASRVASNQPQHF,TGTGCCAGCAGGGTGGCGAGCAATCAGCCCCAGCATTTT
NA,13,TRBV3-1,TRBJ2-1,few,CASSQGAQNEQFF,TGTGCCAGCAGCCAAGGGGCCCAGAATGAGCAGTTCTTC
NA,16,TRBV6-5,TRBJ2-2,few,CASSYSYSPVTGELFF,TGTGCCAGCAGTTACTCGTATTCTCCAGTCACCGGGGAGCTGTTTTTT
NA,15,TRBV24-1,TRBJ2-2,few,CATSDLGTNTGELFF,TGTGCCACCAGTGATTTGGGCACGAACACCGGGGAGCTGTTTTTT
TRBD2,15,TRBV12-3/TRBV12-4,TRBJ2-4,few,CASSTYSGRKNIQYF,TGTGCCAGCAGTACTTATAGCGGGAGGAAAAACATTCAGTACTTC
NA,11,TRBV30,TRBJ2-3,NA,CAWSVTDTQYF,TGTGCCTGGAGTGTAACAGATACGCAGTATTTT
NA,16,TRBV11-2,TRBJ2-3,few,CASTRYVGGATDTQYF,TGTGCCAGCACCCGTTATGTTGGGGGGGCAACAGATACGCAGTATTTT
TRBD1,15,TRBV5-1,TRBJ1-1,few,CASSLRQGEVPEAFF,TGCGCCAGCAGCCTACGACAGGGAGAAGTCCCTGAAGCTTTCTTT
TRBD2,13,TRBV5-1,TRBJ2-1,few,CASRAGDWNEQFF,TGCGCCAGCAGAGCGGGGGATTGGAATGAGCAGTTCTTC
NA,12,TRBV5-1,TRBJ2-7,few,CASRGVSDEQYF,TGCGCCAGCAGGGGGGTCTCGGACGAGCAGTACTTC
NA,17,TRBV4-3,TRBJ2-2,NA,CASSQDSRGVMTGELFF,TGCGCCAGCAGCCAAGATTCCCGGGGAGTGATGACCGGGGAGCTGTTTTTT
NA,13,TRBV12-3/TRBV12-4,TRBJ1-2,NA,CASTLWASYGYTF,TGTGCCAGCACACTGTGGGCCTCCTATGGCTACACCTTC
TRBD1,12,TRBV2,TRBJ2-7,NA,CASMQGAEEQYF,TGTGCCAGCATGCAGGGGGCTGAGGAGCAGTACTTC
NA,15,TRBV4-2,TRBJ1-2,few,CASSQEVRWDYGYTF,TGTGCCAGCAGCCAAGAGGTCAGGTGGGACTATGGCTACACCTTC
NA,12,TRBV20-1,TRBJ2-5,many,CSARVVGETQYF,TGCAGTGCTAGAGTGGTCGGGGAGACCCAGTACTTC